The rows below give T cell receptor beta chains drawn from one sample of a study of Ad26.COV2.S vaccination and SARS-CoV-2 variants. Produced via immunoSEQ multiplex PCR; TCRdb's table is partial and in-frame only. The sample includes fewer than 500,000 clones, around 90% of them seen just once. The input for sequencing was peripheral blood, taken in a trial of Ad26.COV2.S vaccine versus placebo. The receptor set was obtained from a person between 18 and 65 years old who received the Ad26.COV2.S COVID-19 vaccine or a placebo. CDR3s leave out the opening cysteine and the closing phenylalanine or tryptophan. Each record gives: CDR3 protein, D gene, V gene, J gene. The D gene is left open where the match is weak.

ASSTGLAPEQF	TRBD2	TRBV4-2	TRBJ2-1
ASSPTSGLAF	NA	TRBV14	TRBJ1-1
ASSSYPGTSGRWDNEQF	TRBD2	TRBV5-6	TRBJ2-1
ASSVSSMNTEAF	NA	TRBV9	TRBJ1-1
ASSLWVPGRVLIHTEAF	NA	TRBV7-9	TRBJ1-1
ASSQQGSQDTQY	NA	TRBV5-1	TRBJ2-3
ATSREQTDNSPLH	NA	TRBV15	TRBJ1-6
ASSPDTVLANTGELF	NA	TRBV7-2	TRBJ2-2
ASSLENTGELF	NA	TRBV7-6	TRBJ2-2
ASREMVVGATNEKLF	NA	TRBV28	TRBJ1-4
ASSQGRGSGELF	NA	TRBV3-1/TRBV3-2	TRBJ2-2
ASSDPLIGSPLH	NA	TRBV9	TRBJ1-6
ASGPSSPGNEQF	NA	TRBV12-5	TRBJ2-1
ASTLRRRQVHEDTEAF	NA	TRBV28	TRBJ1-1
ASSYPPSGGVRYEQY	NA	TRBV6-2/TRBV6-3	TRBJ2-7
ASSPQGYQPQH	NA	TRBV6-5	TRBJ1-5
ASSSYSGSPPDTQY	TRBD2	TRBV7-3	TRBJ2-3
ASSLYRGERQY	NA	TRBV7-9	TRBJ2-7
ASSLYSNQPQH	NA	TRBV5-6	TRBJ1-5
AGSIWDGYEQY	NA	TRBV12-3/TRBV12-4	TRBJ2-7
ASTPRDSYEQY	NA	TRBV6-2/TRBV6-3	TRBJ2-7
ASALGLRAANEQF	NA	TRBV12-5	TRBJ2-1
ASRPTGMAEQF	TRBD1	TRBV25-1	TRBJ2-1
ASSASTEQY	NA	TRBV28	TRBJ2-7
ASNEDRGRRDTQY	NA	TRBV21-1	TRBJ2-3
ASSFLGRGDNEQF	NA	TRBV7-2	TRBJ2-1
ASSRSRDRVYGYT	TRBD1	TRBV6-2/TRBV6-3	TRBJ1-2
ASSLPPGVTYEQY	NA	TRBV27	TRBJ2-7
ASSLKSLNYGYT	NA	TRBV7-2	TRBJ1-2
ASSVGSGNSYNEQF	NA	TRBV9	TRBJ2-1
AISEKPGDSYEQY	NA	TRBV10-3	TRBJ2-7
ASSLGPLQGHYGYT	NA	TRBV11-1	TRBJ1-2
ASSGRVSSYEQY	TRBD2	TRBV28	TRBJ2-7
ASSPRDYRVEQY	TRBD2	TRBV28	TRBJ2-7
ASSRGDLDDTGELF	NA	TRBV6-9	TRBJ2-2
ASSQRTGGSGNTIY	TRBD1	TRBV3-1/TRBV3-2	TRBJ1-3
AWTRGQSFEAF	NA	TRBV30	TRBJ1-1
ASSPPTGQETQY	NA	TRBV18	TRBJ2-5
ASSFRANYGYT	NA	TRBV27	TRBJ1-2
ASSQDSRGYEQY	NA	TRBV4-3	TRBJ2-7
ASSLSPTDTQY	NA	TRBV7-2	TRBJ2-3
ASSSRLAGYEQY	TRBD2	TRBV6-6	TRBJ2-7
ASSVNKGLRTGELF	TRBD2	TRBV9	TRBJ2-2
ASSARTGNTGELF	TRBD1	TRBV5-6	TRBJ2-2
ASSLERQGAYEQY	TRBD1	TRBV13	TRBJ2-7